The 13 T cell receptor beta chains given below trace back to one sample, sequenced in a study of cytomegalovirus exposure and HLA in healthy donors. Use of 60 Vbeta and 13 Jbeta primers characterized the PCR. Repertoires were generated with immunoSEQ multiplex PCR, while TCRdb's copy carries only in-frame clones and drops some. The table records around 110,000 clones, over 75% of them present only once. Input material: PBMCs. The receptors originated from a male donor in good health and CMV-seronegative.

J is TRBJ1-4 and V is TRBV7-2; 7 positions agree with TRBD1. This CDR3 has 16 amino acids. The V and J ends lost 0 bases and 8 bases, in that order; junction bases with no gene match: 9. Germline V CDR1 and CDR2: SGHTA, FQGNSA. The CDR3 DNA follows: TGTGCCAGCAGCTTAGCGGAGGGTTACAGGGGAGAAAAACTGTTTTTT. Amino acid sequence: CASSLAEGYRGEKLFF.

The chain uses TRBV7-2 and TRBJ2-5; unclear D gene. Deletions cut 3 bases from V and 5 bases from J, with 7 bases between. This CDR3 has 12 residues. Germline V gene lookup returns CDR1 SGHTA and CDR2 FQGNSA. In DNA, the CDR3 is TGTGCCAGCAGCTTTAGTTTGGAGACCCAGTACTTC. It translates to CASSFSLETQYF.

This clone was observed once. The J gene is TRBJ1-2, the V gene TRBV18, with TRBD1 matching 8 bases. The CDR3 consists of 15 residues. Trimming took 2 bases from V and 5 from J; bases not matched to a gene: 7. The germline gives CDR1 KGHSH, CDR2 LQKENI. The CDR3 spells CASSPDSGTGYGYTF. The CDR3 DNA reads as TGTGCCAGCTCACCAGACAGCGGGACAGGTTATGGCTACACCTTC.

This clone was counted once. The gene calls are TRBV19 and TRBJ2-3; TRBD2 agrees at 8 bases. The ends lost 6 bases at V and 4 bases at J; junction bases unmatched: 9. Per the germline V gene, CDR1 is LNHDA and CDR2 is SQIVND (reference sequence). The CDR3 contains 15 residues. DNA of the CDR3: TGTGCCAGTAGAGCAGACGTAGCGGGATCAGATACGCAGTATTTT. Amino acid sequence: CASRADVAGSDTQYF.

The CDR3 protein is CASSPSGQGAEAFF. The CDR3 DNA reads TGTGCCAGCTCACCATCGGGACAGGGGGCTGAAGCTTTCTTT. This rearrangement joins TRBV18 to TRBJ1-1, with TRBD1 matching over 11 bases. The germline CDR1 and CDR2 sequences are KGHSH and LQKENI. This CDR3 has 14 residues. The ends lost 2 bases at V and 6 bases at J; junction bases unmatched: 2.

The gene calls are TRBV29-1 and TRBJ2-7; D is perhaps TRBD2 (6 bases). This CDR3 spans 15 amino acids. Per the germline V gene, CDR1 is SQVTM and CDR2 is ANQGSEA. Trimming removed 2 bases from V and 4 bases from J, with 18 bases in between. The DNA for the CDR3 is TGCAGCGTTGAATTAGTGTCGGGGGAAAATTACGAGCAGTACTTC. Its translation: CSVELVSGENYEQYF.

The chain employs TRBV21-1 and TRBJ2-5; the table's TRBD2 call for D was not verified on the DNA. TRBV21-1 is a recognized pseudogene. This CDR3 is built from 15 residues. CDR3 bases: TGTGCCAGCAGCAAAGCGCTAGGCTCGATAGAGACCCAGTACTTC. Amino acids: CASSKALGSIETQYF.

The chain carries TRBV19 and TRBJ1-5; D is ambiguous. The V gene's germline CDR1 is LNHDA and CDR2 SQIVND (reference sequence). Deletions cut 6 bases from V and 2 bases from J, with 11 bases between. This CDR3 contains 14 residues. For the CDR3, the DNA is TGTGCCAGTAGCCGAGGAGCGGGCAATCAGCCCCAGCATTTT. This translates into CASSRGAGNQPQHF.

This clone was seen a handful of times. The chain combines TRBV5-4 with TRBJ2-2, with 8 bases identical to TRBD2. CDR1 is SGHNT and CDR2 is YYREEE in the germline V gene (reference sequence). V was clipped by 0 bases and J by 5 bases; unmatched bases: 6. This CDR3 has 16 amino acids. The CDR3, as DNA: TGTGCCAGCAGCTTGGGATCGGGAGGGAGGACCGGGGAGCTGTTTTTT. Its protein is CASSLGSGGRTGELFF.

CDR3 residues: CASTPRKGTSGSNEQFF. The CDR3 DNA reads TGTGCCAGCACCCCGAGGAAGGGGACTAGCGGATCTAATGAGCAGTTCTTC. The chain combines TRBV25-1 with TRBJ2-1, with 11 positions matching TRBD2. Trimming removed 7 bases from V and 7 bases from J; junction bases left unmatched: 15. CDR3 length equals 17 residues. The germline V gene has CDR1 MGHDK and CDR2 SYGVNS.

This sequence joins TRBV6-5 and TRBJ2-1; 9 positions agree with TRBD2. V lost 6 bases, J lost 0 bases, and 3 bases stayed unmatched. The CDR3 runs to 15 residues. Germline V CDR1 and CDR2: MNHEY, SVGAGI. The CDR3: CASSFSGSSYNEQFF. The CDR3 DNA sequence: TGTGCCAGCAGCTTTAGCGGGAGCTCCTACAATGAGCAGTTCTTC.

The rearrangement uses TRBV30 and TRBJ1-1; TRBD1 is a possible D gene (6 bases). The CDR3 has 13 amino acids. V shed 1 base and J shed 7 bases, with 13 bases lying between them. In germline, CDR1 is GTSNPN, CDR2 SVGIG (reference sequence). This CDR3 is CAWSAGQFYEAFF. Here the CDR3 DNA reads TGTGCCTGGAGTGCAGGACAGTTCTATGAAGCTTTCTTT.

The chain combines TRBV30 with TRBJ2-3; D unresolved. The CDR3 extends over 15 amino acids. Germline V CDR1 and CDR2: GTSNPN, SVGIG (reference sequence). V dropped 0 bases and J dropped 2 bases, with 12 bases sitting between them. CDR3 protein: CAWSVLSRSTDTQYF. The CDR3, as DNA: TGTGCCTGGAGTGTACTAAGTAGGTCCACAGATACGCAGTATTTT.